This T cell receptor beta chain was found in a study of Ad26.COV2.S vaccination and SARS-CoV-2 variants. Study-wide background: Donor was one of the participants in the Ad26.COV2.S arm of the COV1001 trial.

Using immunoSEQ multiplex PCR, the repertoire was profiled, and TCRdb retains in-frame clones only, with some absent. The sample records more than 300,000 clones, 88% being singletons. Described treatment: 19 received Ad26.COV2.S at low or high dose, single or two shots; 5 received placebo; per-sample allocation not given. After the first vaccine or placebo injection, samples were drawn on day 63. Germline V gives CDR1 SGDLS, CDR2 YYNGEE. This CDR3 has 15 residues. Deletions cut 0 bases from V and 4 bases from J, with 13 bases between. The TCR was taken from a person aged 18-60 years who received the Ad26.COV2.S COVID-19 vaccine or a placebo. This chain joins TRBV9 and TRBJ1-2; possibly TRBD1 for D (5 bases). This sample comprised peripheral blood, obtained in a trial of Ad26.COV2.S vaccine versus placebo. The CDR3 here is CASSVEAGRSYGYTF. CDR3 bases: TGTGCCAGCAGCGTAGAGGCGGGGCGCAGCTATGGCTACACCTTC.